This T cell receptor beta chain appears in the sequencing data of a study of shared clonotypes between healthy human individuals (TCRdb year 2020). Background for the entire study: The cohort comprised a couple of women and a few men aged 18 to 49 years. Per donor, leukapheresis produced somewhere between about 0.9 and 9.5 billion PBMCs. To estimate repertoire size and how much clonotypes are shared between individuals, the study performed deep sequencing of blood TCR repertoires from about 5 healthy adults. Libraries were prepared and TCR repertoires were sequenced by different laboratories using diverse techniques, in order to increase sequencing depth and limit assay-specific biases.

As regards this clone: The target of this receptor is not known. Nothing much larger sits one base from this clone, and base qualities are not available.

The paper's findings and limits, for the study overall: Based on pairwise subsampling, the degree of clonotype sharing among donors was expected to be affected by sequencing depth. Because the study included a small number of donors, the genetic and exposure-history diversity represented was limited. Only blood was sampled, and tissue TCR repertoires likely differ from those in blood.

Donors were healthy HIV-negative adults with no recently reported acute infections or vaccinations. Only Caucasian adults living in Nashville, Tennessee, USA were represented among the donors. In the unsorted samples, approximately 85 million PBMCs were counted, and genomic DNA was extracted using the QIAamp DNA Blood Mini kit. After blood collection by leukapheresis, PBMCs were isolated using Ficoll-Histopaque density gradient centrifugation and then cryopreserved in the vapor phase of liquid nitrogen. TCR CDR3 regions were amplified from genomic DNA by multiplex PCR using the deep immunoSEQ assay. Extracted genomic DNA from each cell subset was spread evenly across all wells of several immunoSEQ 96-well plates, with each plate serving as a replicate. Each replicate PCR for unsorted PBMC received 250 to 300 ng genomic DNA, equal to tens of thousands of T cell genomes. Ten immunoSEQ deep assay plates were used to sequence unsorted PBMC genomic DNA. Purified libraries were measured with a Qubit 3.0 fluorometer, size-checked on a Bioanalyzer 2100, and measured again with the KAPA Library Quantification kit. Each immunoSEQ 96-well plate was sequenced on its own single-read 150-cycle Illumina NextSeq 550 flow cell. As for how the authors treated the data: Because the immunoSEQ output held only junctional sequences and lacked quality scores, the filtering could not match the filtering applied to full-length reads. Sequences were annotated with PyIR, a Python wrapper for IgBLAST v1.9, using IMGT germline references to assign V/J genes and CDR3. Reads with weak V/J assignments (E-value above 1e-6), missing CDR3, stop codons, out-of-frame junctions, or ambiguous translated residues were removed. V3J clonotypes were defined as sequences sharing the same inferred V gene, J gene, and CDR3 amino acid sequence. Percentage overlap between repertoires was calculated by dividing the number of shared unique clonotypes by the size of the smaller repertoire. RTK rarefaction, the Chao1 estimator, and Recon v2.1 estimates of unobserved clonotypes were used to assess repertoire richness. TCRdb holds this immuneACCESS table with in-frame rearrangements only. Some clones are missing; in checked studies, unresolved V genes explain under half, and the rest has no known cause. D and trimming were read from the DNA, whereas the V and J calls and clone size are those reported in that table. The table for this sample lists about 470,000 clones; about 85% of them were counted only once. The leading ten clones occupy 13% of the sample.

The material sequenced was PBMCs. This receptor was taken from a woman between 35 and 50 years old in good health. Some clones in this sample may be carry-over from other donors' samples.

The DNA sequence is given as TGTGCCAGTAGTTCTCCCATCACAGGGTTTCACAATGAGCAGTTCTTC. It specifies CASSSPITGFHNEQFF. The chain is assembled from TRBV19 and TRBJ2-1; the D gene is possibly TRBD1, with 6 bases matching. Inclusive of the bounding cysteine and phenylalanine, the CDR3 is 16 residues long. Solely the CDR3 DNA is kept, with 48 bases framed from the first base. Trimming takes 5 bases from V and 5 bases from J, and the germline ends sit 19 bases apart. The germline V gene (reference sequence) specifies LNHDA as CDR1 and SQIVND as CDR2.